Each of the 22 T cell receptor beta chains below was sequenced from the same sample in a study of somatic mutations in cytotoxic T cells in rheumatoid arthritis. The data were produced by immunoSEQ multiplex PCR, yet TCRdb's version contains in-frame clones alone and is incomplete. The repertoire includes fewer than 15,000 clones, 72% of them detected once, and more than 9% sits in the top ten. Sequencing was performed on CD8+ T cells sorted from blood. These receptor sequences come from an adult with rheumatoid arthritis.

CDR3 loop: CASGPETGNLEDTQYF. CDR3 bases: TGTGCCAGCGGTCCCGAGACAGGGAATTTAGAGGATACGCAGTATTTT. This chain uses TRBV13 with TRBJ2-3; 7 bases fit TRBD1. J gave up 6 bases and V 8 bases, and 17 bases lay outside the gene matches. The germline CDR1 and CDR2 sequences are PRHDT and FYEKMQ (reference sequence). The CDR3 has 16 amino acids.

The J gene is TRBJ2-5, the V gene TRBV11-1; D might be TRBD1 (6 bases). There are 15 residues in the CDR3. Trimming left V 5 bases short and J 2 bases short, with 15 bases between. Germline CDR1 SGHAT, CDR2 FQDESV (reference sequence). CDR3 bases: TGTGCCAGCAGCGCCGGACAGAAACTACAAGAGACCCAGTACTTC. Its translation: CASSAGQKLQETQYF.

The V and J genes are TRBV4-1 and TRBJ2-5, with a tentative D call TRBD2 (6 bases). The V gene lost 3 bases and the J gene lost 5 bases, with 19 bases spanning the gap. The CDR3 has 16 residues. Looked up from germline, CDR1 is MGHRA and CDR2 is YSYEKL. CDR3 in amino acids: CASSQGRGAIVETQYF. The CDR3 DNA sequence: TGCGCCAGCAGCCAGGGGCGGGGCGCAATTGTGGAGACCCAGTACTTC.

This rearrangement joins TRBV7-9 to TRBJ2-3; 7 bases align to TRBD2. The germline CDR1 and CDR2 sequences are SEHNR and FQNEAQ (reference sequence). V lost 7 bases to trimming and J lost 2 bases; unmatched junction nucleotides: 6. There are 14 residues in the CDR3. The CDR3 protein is CASTRGDFTDTQYF. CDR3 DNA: TGTGCCAGCACCCGGGGGGACTTCACAGATACGCAGTATTTT. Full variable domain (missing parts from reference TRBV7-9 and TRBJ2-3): DTGVSQNPRHKITKRGQNVTFRCDPISEHNRLYWYRQTLGQGPEFLTYFQNEAQLEKSRLLSDRFSAERPKGSFSTLEIQRTEQGDSAMYLCASTRGDFTDTQYFGPGTRLTVL.

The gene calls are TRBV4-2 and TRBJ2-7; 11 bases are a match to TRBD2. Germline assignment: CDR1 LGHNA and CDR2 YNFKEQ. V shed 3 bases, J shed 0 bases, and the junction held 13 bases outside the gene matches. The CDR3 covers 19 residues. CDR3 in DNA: TGTGCCAGCAGCCATGTGACTAGCGGGACCCTTGGGGACTCCTACGAGCAGTACTTC. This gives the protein CASSHVTSGTLGDSYEQYF.

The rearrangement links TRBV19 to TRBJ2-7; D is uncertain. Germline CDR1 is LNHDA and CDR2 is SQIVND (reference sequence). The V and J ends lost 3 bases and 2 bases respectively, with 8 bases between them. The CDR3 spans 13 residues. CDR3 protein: CASSISYTYEQYF. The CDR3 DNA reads TGTGCCAGTAGTATCTCTTATACCTACGAGCAGTACTTC.

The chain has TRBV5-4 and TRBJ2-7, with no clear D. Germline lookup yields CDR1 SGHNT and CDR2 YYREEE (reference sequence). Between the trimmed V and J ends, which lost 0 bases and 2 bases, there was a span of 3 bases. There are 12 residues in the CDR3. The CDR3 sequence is CASSLDTYEQYF. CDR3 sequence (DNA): TGTGCCAGCAGCTTGGACACCTACGAGCAGTACTTC.

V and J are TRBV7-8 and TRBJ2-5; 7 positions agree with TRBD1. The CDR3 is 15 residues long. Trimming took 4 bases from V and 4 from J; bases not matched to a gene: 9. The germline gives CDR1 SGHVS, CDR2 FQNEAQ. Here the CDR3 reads CASSSLEGAGETQYF. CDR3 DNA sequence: TGTGCCAGCAGCTCGCTCGAGGGGGCCGGAGAGACCCAGTACTTC.

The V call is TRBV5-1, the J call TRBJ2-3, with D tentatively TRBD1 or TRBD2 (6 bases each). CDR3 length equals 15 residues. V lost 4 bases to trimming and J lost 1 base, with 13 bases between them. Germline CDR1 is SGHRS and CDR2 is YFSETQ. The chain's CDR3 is CASSVWGAGTDTQYF. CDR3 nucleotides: TGCGCCAGCAGCGTTTGGGGGGCCGGCACAGATACGCAGTATTTT.

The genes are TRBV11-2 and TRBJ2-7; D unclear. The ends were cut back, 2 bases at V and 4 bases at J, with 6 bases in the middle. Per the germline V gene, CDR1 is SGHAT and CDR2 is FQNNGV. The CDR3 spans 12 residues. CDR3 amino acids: CASSLQLYEQYF. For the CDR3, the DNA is TGTGCCAGCAGCTTACAGTTATACGAGCAGTACTTC.

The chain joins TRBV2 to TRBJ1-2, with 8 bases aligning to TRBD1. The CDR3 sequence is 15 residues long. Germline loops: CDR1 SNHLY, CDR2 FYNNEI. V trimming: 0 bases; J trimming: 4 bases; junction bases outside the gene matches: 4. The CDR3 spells CASSEAGTGSYGYTF. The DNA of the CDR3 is TGTGCCAGCAGTGAAGCGGGGACAGGATCCTATGGCTACACCTTC. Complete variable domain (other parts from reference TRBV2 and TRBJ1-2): EPEVTQTPSHQVTQMGQEVILRCVPISNHLYFYWYRQILGQKVEFLVSFYNNEISEKSEIFDDQFSVERPDGSNFTLKIRSTKLEDSAMYFCASSEAGTGSYGYTFGSGTRLTVV.

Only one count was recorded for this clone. The CDR3 nucleotides read TGCGCCAGCAGCCAACTCCCCTCCGATACGCAGTATTTT. Translating gives CASSQLPSDTQYF. V is TRBV4-1 and J is TRBJ2-3; D gene unclear. CDR3 length equals 13 residues. Germline CDR1 reads MGHRA; CDR2 reads YSYEKL. The V end was cut by 2 bases, the J end by 6 bases, with 9 bases between.

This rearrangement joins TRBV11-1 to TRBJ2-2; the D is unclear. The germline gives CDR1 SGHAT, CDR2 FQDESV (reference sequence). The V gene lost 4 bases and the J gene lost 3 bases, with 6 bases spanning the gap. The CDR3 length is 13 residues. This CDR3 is CASSSGDTGELFF. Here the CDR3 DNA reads TGTGCCAGCAGCTCCGGCGACACCGGGGAGCTGTTTTTT.

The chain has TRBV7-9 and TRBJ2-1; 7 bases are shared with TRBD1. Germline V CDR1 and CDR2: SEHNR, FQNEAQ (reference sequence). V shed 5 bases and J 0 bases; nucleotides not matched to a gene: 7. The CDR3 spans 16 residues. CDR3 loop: CASSPPTGSSYNEQFF. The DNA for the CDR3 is TGTGCCAGCAGCCCGCCGACAGGGAGCTCCTACAATGAGCAGTTCTTC.

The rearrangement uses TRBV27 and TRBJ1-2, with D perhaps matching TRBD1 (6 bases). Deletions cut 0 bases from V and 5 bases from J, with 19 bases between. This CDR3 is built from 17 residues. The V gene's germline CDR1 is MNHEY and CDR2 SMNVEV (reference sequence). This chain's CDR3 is CASSLSYGQLFLYGYTF. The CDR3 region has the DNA TGTGCCAGCAGTTTATCGTATGGACAGCTTTTTTTATATGGCTACACCTTC.

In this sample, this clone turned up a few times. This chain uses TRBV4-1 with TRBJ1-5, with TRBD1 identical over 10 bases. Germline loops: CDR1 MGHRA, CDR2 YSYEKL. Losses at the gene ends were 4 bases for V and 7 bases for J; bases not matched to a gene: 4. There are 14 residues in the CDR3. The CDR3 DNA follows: TGCGCCAGCAGCCTGGACAGGGGGGGGCAGCCCCAGCATTTT. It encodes CASSLDRGGQPQHF.

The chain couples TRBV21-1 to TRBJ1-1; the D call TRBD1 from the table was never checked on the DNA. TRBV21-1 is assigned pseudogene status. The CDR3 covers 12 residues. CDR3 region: CASSDRNTEAFF. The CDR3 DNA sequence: TGTGCCAGCAGCGACAGAAACACTGAAGCTTTCTTT.

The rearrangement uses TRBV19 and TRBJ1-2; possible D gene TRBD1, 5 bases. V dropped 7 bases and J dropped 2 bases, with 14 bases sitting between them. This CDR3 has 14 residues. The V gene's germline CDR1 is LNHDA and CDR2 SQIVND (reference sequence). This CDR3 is CASTPGPINYGYTF. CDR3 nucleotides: TGTGCCAGTACCCCGGGACCGATAAACTATGGCTACACCTTC.

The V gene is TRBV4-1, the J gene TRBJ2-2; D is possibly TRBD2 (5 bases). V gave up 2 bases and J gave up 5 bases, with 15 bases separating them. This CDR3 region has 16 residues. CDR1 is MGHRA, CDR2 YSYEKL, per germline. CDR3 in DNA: TGCGCCAGCAGCCAATGGAGCACCCGAGGGACCGGGGAGCTGTTTTTT. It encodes CASSQWSTRGTGELFF.

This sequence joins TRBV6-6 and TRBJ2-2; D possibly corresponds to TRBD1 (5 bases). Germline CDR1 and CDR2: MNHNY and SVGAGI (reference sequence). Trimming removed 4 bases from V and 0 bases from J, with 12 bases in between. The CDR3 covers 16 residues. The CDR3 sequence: CASSFFAGSNTGELFF. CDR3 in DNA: TGTGCCAGCAGTTTTTTTGCAGGGTCGAACACCGGGGAGCTGTTTTTT.

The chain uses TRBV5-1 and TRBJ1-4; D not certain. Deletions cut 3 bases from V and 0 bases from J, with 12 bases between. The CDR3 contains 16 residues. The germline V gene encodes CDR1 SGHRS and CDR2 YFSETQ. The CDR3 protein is CASSSGEVTTNEKLFF. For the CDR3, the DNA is TGCGCCAGCAGCTCGGGTGAAGTTACAACTAATGAAAAACTGTTTTTT.

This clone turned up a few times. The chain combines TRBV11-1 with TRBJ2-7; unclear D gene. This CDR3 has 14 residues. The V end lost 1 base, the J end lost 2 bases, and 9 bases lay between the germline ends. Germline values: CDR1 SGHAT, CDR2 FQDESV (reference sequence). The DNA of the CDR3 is TGTGCCAGCAGCTTAGTCGGTGATACCTACGAGCAGTACTTC. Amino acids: CASSLVGDTYEQYF.